The 12 T cell receptor beta chains below all came from one sample that was sequenced in a study of blood T cell repertoires in COVID-19. Using immunoSEQ multiplex PCR, the repertoire was profiled, and TCRdb retains in-frame clones only, with some absent. The sample lists about 270,000 clones, roughly 83% occurring once. Sequencing was carried out using peripheral blood. These receptor sequences come from a human donor with COVID-19, enrolled during active disease. The donor label of this sample is uncertain.

For the CDR3, the DNA is TGTGCCAGCAGCTCCCAATCTGGGGCCAACGTCCTGACTTTC. It yields the protein CASSSQSGANVLTF. The V gene is TRBV5-4, the J gene TRBJ2-6; D unresolved. The CDR3 is made up of 14 amino acids. CDR1 is SGHNT and CDR2 is YYREEE in the germline V gene (reference sequence). V lost 3 bases, J lost 1 base, and 5 bases lay in between.

The genes are TRBV20-1 and TRBJ1-5; D gene unclear. The CDR3 totals 15 residues. Deletions cut 3 bases from V and 2 bases from J, with 14 bases between. Germline CDR1 reads DFQATT; CDR2 reads SNEGSKA (reference sequence). The CDR3 DNA reads as TGCAGTGCTAGTTCTCTTGTTCGGGGCAATCAGCCCCAGCATTTT. Translating gives CSASSLVRGNQPQHF.

The chain couples TRBV5-1 to TRBJ1-2; no clear D gene. V gave up 1 base and J gave up 0 bases, with 10 bases separating them. CDR3 size: 15 residues. Germline V gene sequence: CDR1 SGHRS, CDR2 YFSETQ. The CDR3 bases are TGCGCCAGCAGCTTGTTGGGAGCTACTAACTATGGCTACACCTTC. Translated, it gives CASSLLGATNYGYTF.

This chain joins TRBV7-2 and TRBJ2-4; TRBD1 aligns across 8 bases. This CDR3 contains 15 residues. The V segment lost 5 bases and the J segment 5 bases; nucleotides outside the gene matches: 8. The germline V gene encodes CDR1 SGHTA and CDR2 FQGNSA. CDR3 amino acids: CASSPRTGIENIQYF. The CDR3, as DNA: TGTGCCAGCAGCCCCCGGACAGGGATTGAAAACATTCAGTACTTC.

The CDR3 loop is CSVDVGSTDTQYF. In DNA form, the CDR3 reads TGCAGCGTTGATGTCGGGAGTACAGATACGCAGTATTTT. The J gene is TRBJ2-3, the V gene TRBV29-1, with D possibly matching TRBD2 (6 bases). Per the germline V gene, CDR1 is SQVTM and CDR2 is ANQGSEA. The germline V and J ends were trimmed by 3 bases and 3 bases, with 10 bases remaining between them. There are 13 residues in the CDR3.

J is TRBJ2-3 and V is TRBV9, with 9 bases identical to TRBD2. Germline CDR1 and CDR2: SGDLS and YYNGEE. The length of the CDR3 is 16 residues. Trimming removed 4 bases from V and 6 bases from J; junction bases left unmatched: 12. Written as DNA, the CDR3 is TGTGCCAGCAGCCCGATAGCGGGAGCTCATTGGGATACGCAGTATTTT. Translation gives CASSPIAGAHWDTQYF.

The chain recombines TRBV5-6 with TRBJ2-1; no reliable D call. The CDR3 length is 14 residues. Germline CDR1 SGHDT, CDR2 YYEEEE. Trimming left V 3 bases short and J 0 bases short, with 7 bases between. The CDR3 nucleotides read TGTGCCAGCAGCTCAGTTAACTCCTACAATGAGCAGTTCTTC. This translates into CASSSVNSYNEQFF.

This clone was observed a handful of times. The chain combines TRBV11-3 with TRBJ1-6; TRBD1 is a possible D gene (5 bases). Germline V lookup: CDR1 SGHNT, CDR2 YENEEA. The CDR3 extends over 15 amino acids. V lost 6 bases and J lost 7, with 16 bases in between. CDR3 bases: TGTGCCAGCAGGATCGGGGGGGGGAGGAATTCACCCCTCCACTTT. It codes for CASRIGGGRNSPLHF.

The rearrangement uses TRBV5-4 and TRBJ2-3; possibly TRBD2 for D (6 bases). The germline V and J ends were trimmed by 9 bases and 0 bases, with 17 bases remaining between them. The CDR3 has 15 residues. Germline CDR1 reads SGHNT; CDR2 reads YYREEE (reference sequence). DNA of the CDR3: TGTGCCATTCACCTCCGCCGGGGGAGCACAGATACGCAGTATTTT. Protein product: CAIHLRRGSTDTQYF.

This clone was recorded only once. V usage is TRBV6-6 and J usage is TRBJ1-4; D may be TRBD1 (6 bases). V lost 9 bases and J 3 bases, leaving 11 bases between the germline ends. The CDR3 has 13 amino acids. Germline V gives CDR1 MNHNY, CDR2 SVGAGI (reference sequence). The CDR3 spells CASARGANEKLFF. CDR3 nucleotide sequence: TGTGCCAGTGCCAGGGGAGCTAATGAAAAACTGTTTTTT.

The gene calls are TRBV19 and TRBJ2-1, with 10 bases aligning to TRBD2. Germline CDR1 is LNHDA and CDR2 is SQIVND (reference sequence). Trimming cost V 6 bases and J 4 bases; bases outside gene matches: 6. The CDR3 runs 15 residues. As DNA, the CDR3 is TGTGCCAGTAGGTCACGAGCGGGAGGGTACAATGAGCAGTTCTTC. Translated: CASRSRAGGYNEQFF.

The genes are TRBV2 and TRBJ2-2; TRBD1 matches 8 bases. CDR3 length equals 13 residues. The V segment lost 6 bases and the J segment 4 bases; nucleotides outside the gene matches: 1. CDR1 and CDR2 from the germline V gene are SNHLY and FYNNEI. The CDR3 reads CASRGQATGELFF. The CDR3 DNA sequence: TGTGCCAGCAGGGGACAGGCCACCGGGGAGCTGTTTTTT.